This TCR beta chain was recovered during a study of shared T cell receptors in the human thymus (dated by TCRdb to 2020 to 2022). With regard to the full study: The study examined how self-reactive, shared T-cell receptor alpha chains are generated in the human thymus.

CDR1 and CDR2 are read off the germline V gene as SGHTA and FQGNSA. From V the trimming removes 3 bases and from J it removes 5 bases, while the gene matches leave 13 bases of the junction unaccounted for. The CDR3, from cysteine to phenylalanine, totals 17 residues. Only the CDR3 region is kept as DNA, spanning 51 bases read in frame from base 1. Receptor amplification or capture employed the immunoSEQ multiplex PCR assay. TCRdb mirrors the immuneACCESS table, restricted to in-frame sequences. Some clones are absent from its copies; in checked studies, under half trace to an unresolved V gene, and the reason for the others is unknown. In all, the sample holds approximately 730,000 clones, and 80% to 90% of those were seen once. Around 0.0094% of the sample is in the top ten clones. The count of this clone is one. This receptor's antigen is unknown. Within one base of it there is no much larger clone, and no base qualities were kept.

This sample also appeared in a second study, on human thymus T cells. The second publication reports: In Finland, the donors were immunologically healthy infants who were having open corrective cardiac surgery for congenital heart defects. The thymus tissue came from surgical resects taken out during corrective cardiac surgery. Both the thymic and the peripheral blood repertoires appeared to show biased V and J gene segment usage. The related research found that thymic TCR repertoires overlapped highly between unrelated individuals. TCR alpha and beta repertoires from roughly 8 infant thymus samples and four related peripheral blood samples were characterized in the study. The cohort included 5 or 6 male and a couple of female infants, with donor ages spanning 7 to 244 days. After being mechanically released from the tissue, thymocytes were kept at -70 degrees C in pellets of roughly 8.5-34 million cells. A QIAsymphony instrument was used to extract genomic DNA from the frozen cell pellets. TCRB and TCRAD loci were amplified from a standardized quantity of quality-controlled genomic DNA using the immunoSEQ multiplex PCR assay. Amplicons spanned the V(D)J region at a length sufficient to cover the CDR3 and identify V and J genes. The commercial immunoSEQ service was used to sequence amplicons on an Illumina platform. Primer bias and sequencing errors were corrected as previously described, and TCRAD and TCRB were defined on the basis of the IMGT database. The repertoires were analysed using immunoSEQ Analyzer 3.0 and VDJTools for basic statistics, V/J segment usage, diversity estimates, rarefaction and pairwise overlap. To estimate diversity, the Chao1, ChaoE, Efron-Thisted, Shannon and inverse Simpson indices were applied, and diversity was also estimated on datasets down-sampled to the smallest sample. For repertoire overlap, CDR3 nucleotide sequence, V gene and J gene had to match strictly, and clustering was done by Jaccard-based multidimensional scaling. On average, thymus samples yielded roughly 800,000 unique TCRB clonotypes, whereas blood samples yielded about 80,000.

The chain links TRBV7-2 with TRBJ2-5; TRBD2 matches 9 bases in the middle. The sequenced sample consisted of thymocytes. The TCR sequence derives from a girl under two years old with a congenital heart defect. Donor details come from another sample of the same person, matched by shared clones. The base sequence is TGTGCCAGCAGCTTGGTCGCAGCGGGGGGCGCCGGTGAGACCCAGTACTTC. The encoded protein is CASSLVAAGGAGETQYF. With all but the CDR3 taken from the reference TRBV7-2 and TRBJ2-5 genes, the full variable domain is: GAGVSQSPSNKVTEKGKDVELRCDPISGHTALYWYRQSLGQGLEFLIYFQGNSAPDKSGLPSDRFSAERTGGSVSTLTIQRTQQEDSAVYLCASSLVAAGGAGETQYFGPGTRLLVL.